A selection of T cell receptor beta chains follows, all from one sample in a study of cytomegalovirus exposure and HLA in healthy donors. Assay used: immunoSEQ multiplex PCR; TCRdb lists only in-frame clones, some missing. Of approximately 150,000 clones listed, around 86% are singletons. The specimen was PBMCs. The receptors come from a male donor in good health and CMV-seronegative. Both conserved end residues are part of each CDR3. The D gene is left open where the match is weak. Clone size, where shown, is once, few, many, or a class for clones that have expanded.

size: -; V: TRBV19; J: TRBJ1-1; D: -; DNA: TGTGCCAGTAGTATTGCGGGCGTTAGAGGGGCTTTCTTT; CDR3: CASSIAGVRGAFF
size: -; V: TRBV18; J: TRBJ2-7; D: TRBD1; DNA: TGTGCCAGCTCACCGGGACAGGACCGAAGCACCTACGAGCAGTACTTC; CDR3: CASSPGQDRSTYEQYF
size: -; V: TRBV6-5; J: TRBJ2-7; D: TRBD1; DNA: TGTGCCAGCAGTTACGGGGGGACAGGGGACTACGAGCAGTACTTC; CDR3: CASSYGGTGDYEQYF
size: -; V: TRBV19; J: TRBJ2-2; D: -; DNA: TGTGCCAGTAGTGTTCAGGGCAACACCGGGGAGCTGTTTTTT; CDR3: CASSVQGNTGELFF
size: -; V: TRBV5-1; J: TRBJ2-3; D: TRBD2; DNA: TGCGCCAGCACCACTAGCGGGGGGGCCGTGACAGATACGCAGTATTTT; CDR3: CASTTSGGAVTDTQYF
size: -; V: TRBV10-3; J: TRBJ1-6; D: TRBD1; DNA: TGTGCCATCAGTACCTTGGGACAGGATAATTCACCCCTCCACTTT; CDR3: CAISTLGQDNSPLHF
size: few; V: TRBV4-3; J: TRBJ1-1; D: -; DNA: TGCGCCAGCAGCCAAGAAAAGGGGGACACTGAAGCTTTCTTT; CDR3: CASSQEKGDTEAFF
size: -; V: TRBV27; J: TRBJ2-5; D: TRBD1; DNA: TGTGCCAGCAGACGAGGGACAGCGAACCTTGGGGAGACCCAGTACTTC; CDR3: CASRRGTANLGETQYF
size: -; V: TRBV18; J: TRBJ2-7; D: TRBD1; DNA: TGTGCCAGCTCACCAAGGTCGACAGGGGGCCGCGACGAGCAGTACTTC; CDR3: CASSPRSTGGRDEQYF
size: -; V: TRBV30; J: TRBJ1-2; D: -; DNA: TGTGCCTGGAGTGTACTTTATGGCTACACCTTC; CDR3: CAWSVLYGYTF
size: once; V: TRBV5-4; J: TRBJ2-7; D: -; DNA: TGTGCCAGCAGCTTGGATAGGGGGACGGCCTTCGAGCAGTACTTC; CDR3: CASSLDRGTAFEQYF
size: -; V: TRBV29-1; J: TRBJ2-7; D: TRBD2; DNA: TGCAGCGTAACCCGGGGGGCCTACGAGCAGTACTTC; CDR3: CSVTRGAYEQYF
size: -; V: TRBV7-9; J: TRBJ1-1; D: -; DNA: TGTGCCAGCAGCCCCCCAGTGGACACTGAAGCTTTCTTT; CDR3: CASSPPVDTEAFF
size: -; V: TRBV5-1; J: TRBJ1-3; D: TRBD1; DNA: TGCGCCAGCAGCATCGGGACAGTAACATGGGGAAACACCATATATTTT; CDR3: CASSIGTVTWGNTIYF
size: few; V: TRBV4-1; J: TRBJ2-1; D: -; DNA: TGCGCCAGCAGCCAAGTACCCGGGATAGGGGGCAATGAGCAGTTCTTC; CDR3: CASSQVPGIGGNEQFF
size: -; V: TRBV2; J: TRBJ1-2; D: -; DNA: TGTGCCGGGCGGGGCGGGGGGGGCCCAGGCTACACCTTC; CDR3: CAGRGGGGPGYTF
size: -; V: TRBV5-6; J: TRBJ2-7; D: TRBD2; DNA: TGTGCCAGCAGCTTGGCGGGACTAGCGGGCACCTACGAGCAGTACTTC; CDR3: CASSLAGLAGTYEQYF
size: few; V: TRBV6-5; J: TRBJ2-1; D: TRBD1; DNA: TGTGCCAGCAGTCAAGGACAGGGGGCTGAGCAGTTCTTC; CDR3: CASSQGQGAEQFF
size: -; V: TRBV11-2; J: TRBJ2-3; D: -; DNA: TGTGCCAACAGCTTAGGAGTTGGCACAGATACGCAGTATTTT; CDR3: CANSLGVGTDTQYF
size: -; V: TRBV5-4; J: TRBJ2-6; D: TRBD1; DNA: TGTGCCAGCAGGACAGGGTTTGGGGCCAACGTCCTGACTTTC; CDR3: CASRTGFGANVLTF
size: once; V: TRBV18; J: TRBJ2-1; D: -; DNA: TGTGCCAGCTCACCACCGGCGAGGGAAGGAGAGTTCTTC; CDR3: CASSPPAREGEFF
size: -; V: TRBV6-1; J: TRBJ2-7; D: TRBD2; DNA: TGTGCCAGCAGTGAAACTAGCGGGGGTAGTTACGAGCAGTACTTC; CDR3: CASSETSGGSYEQYF
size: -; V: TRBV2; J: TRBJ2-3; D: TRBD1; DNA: TGTGCCAGCAGCCGGGACAGGAGCACAGATACGCAGTATTTT; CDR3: CASSRDRSTDTQYF